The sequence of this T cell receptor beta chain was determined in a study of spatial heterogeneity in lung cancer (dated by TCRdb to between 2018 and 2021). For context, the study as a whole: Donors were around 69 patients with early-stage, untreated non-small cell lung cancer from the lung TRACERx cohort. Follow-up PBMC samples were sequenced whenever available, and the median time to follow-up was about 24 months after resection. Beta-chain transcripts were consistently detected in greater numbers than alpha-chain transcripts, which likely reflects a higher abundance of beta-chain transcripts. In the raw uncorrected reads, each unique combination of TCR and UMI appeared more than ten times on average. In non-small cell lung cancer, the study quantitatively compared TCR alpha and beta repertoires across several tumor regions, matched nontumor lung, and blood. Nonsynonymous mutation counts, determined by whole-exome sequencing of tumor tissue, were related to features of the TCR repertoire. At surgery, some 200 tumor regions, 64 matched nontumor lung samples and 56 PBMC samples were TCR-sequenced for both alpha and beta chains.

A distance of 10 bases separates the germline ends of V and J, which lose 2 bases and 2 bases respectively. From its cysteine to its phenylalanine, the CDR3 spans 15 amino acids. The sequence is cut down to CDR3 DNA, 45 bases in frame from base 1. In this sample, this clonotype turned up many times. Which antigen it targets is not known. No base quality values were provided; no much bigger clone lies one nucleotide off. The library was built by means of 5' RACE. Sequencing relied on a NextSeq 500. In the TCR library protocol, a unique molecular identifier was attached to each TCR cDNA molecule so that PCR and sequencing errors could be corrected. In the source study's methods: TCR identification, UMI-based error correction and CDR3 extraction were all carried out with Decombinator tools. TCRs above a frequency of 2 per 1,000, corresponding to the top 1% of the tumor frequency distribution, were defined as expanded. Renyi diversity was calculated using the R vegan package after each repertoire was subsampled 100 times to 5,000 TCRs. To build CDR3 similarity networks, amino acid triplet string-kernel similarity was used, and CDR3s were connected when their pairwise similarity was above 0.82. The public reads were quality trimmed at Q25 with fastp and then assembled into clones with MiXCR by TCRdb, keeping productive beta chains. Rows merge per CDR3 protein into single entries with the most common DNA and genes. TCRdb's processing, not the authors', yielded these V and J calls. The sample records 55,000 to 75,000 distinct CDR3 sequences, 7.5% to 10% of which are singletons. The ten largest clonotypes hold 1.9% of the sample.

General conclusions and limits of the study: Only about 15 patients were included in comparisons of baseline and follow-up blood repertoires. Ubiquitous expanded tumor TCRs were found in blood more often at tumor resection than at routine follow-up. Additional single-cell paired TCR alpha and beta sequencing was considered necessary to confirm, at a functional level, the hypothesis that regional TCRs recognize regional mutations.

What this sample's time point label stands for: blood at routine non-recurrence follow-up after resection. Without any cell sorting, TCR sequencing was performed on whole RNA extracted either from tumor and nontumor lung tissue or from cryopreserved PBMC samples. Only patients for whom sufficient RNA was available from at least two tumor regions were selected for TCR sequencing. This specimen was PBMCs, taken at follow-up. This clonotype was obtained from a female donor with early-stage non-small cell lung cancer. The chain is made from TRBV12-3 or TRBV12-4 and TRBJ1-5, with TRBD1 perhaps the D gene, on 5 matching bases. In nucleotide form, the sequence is TGTGCCAGCAGTTTAAGGGGCGAGGGCAATCAGCCCCAGCATTTT. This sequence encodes CASSLRGEGNQPQHF.